A single sample is the source of the 15 T cell receptor beta chains below, sequenced in a study of metastatic and nonmetastatic thyroid tumors. With MiXCR, TCRdb reprocessed the PCR reads. The table lists roughly 98,000 clones, 15% of them singletons. Patients were all untreated before their thyroid surgery. Material for sequencing was blood. The receptors were sampled from a female donor with papillary thyroid cancer or a benign thyroid nodule (not recorded which). Some clones in this sample may be carry-over from other donors' samples.

There are many counts of this clone. This chain links TRBV7-9 with TRBJ1-2; 8 bases map to TRBD1. Germline V gives CDR1 SEHNR, CDR2 FQNEAQ (reference sequence). This CDR3 comprises 14 residues. The V gene end was trimmed by 5 bases and the J gene end by 8 bases; junction bases not matched to a gene: 10. The CDR3 nucleotides read TGTGCCAGCAGCGGATCCGGGACAGGTTGGGGCTACACCTTC. As protein: CASSGSGTGWGYTF.

Note on this clone: A much bigger clone sits one base away, suggesting this may be a read error. V and J are TRBV19 and TRBJ2-3; D unclear. The V gene lost 1 base and the J gene lost 0 bases, with 11 bases spanning the gap. This CDR3 contains 16 residues. Germline V lookup: CDR1 LNHDA, CDR2 SQIVND (reference sequence). In DNA form, the CDR3 reads TGTGCCAGTAGTATAGGGTGGTCGCTAAGCACAGATACGCAGTATTTT. Translated: CASSIGWSLSTDTQYF.

On this clone: Its ends do not fully match the called genes, so a read error is possible. Other DNA sequences within the sample encode an identical CDR3. The chain combines TRBV7-3 with TRBJ2-3, with D possibly matching TRBD1 (5 bases). The length of the CDR3 is 14 residues. CDR1 SGHTA and CDR2 FQGTGA come from the germline V gene. The CDR3 DNA is TGTGCCAGCAGCTTATGGGGCGGCACAGATACTCAGTATTTT. Amino acids: CASSLWGGTDTQYF.

In this sample, this clone turned up many times. The chain employs TRBV20-1 and TRBJ2-1, with 12 bases aligning to TRBD1. Germline CDR1 is DFQATT and CDR2 is SNEGSKA (reference sequence). The CDR3 consists of 16 residues. With 3 bases clipped from V and 8 bases from J, the junction kept 11 bases outside the gene matches. The CDR3 DNA is TGCAGTGCTAGTGGTATCGTGGGACAGGGGGCCTATGAGCAGTTCTTC. The encoded protein is CSASGIVGQGAYEQFF.

Note on this clone: A much larger clone lies one base from this, so it may be a read error. The V gene is TRBV10-2, the J gene TRBJ2-2; 7 positions agree with TRBD1. The CDR3 is 14 residues long. Trimming removed 5 bases from V and 3 bases from J; junction bases left unmatched: 3. The V gene's germline CDR1 is WSHSY and CDR2 SAAADI. The CDR3 nucleotides are TGCGCCAGCAGTCCGACAGGGTACACCGGGGAGCTGTTTTTT. Translating it yields CASSPTGYTGELFF.

About this clone itself: Compared with germline, one end of the junction differs, possibly owing to a read error. V and J are TRBV28 and TRBJ1-6; D possibly corresponds to TRBD1 (5 bases). CDR1 is MDHEN, CDR2 SYDVKM, per germline. This CDR3 contains 15 residues. The CDR3 DNA is TGTGCCAGCAGTTTGTTGGGCAGGGTGGACTCACACCTCGACTTT. Its translation: CASSLLGRVDSHLDF.

This clone was seen ten or more times. This specimen includes other DNA sequences encoding the same CDR3. The V gene is TRBV5-1, the J gene TRBJ1-3; D not resolved. V lost 0 bases, J lost 2 bases, and 6 bases lay in between. Germline CDR1 and CDR2: SGHRS and YFSETQ. This CDR3 comprises 14 residues. CDR3 in DNA: TGCGCCAGCAGCTTGGAAGGGCCTGGAAACACCATATATTTT. Its translation is CASSLEGPGNTIYF.

This clone was detected many times. This chain connects TRBV14 to TRBJ1-3; a possible D gene is TRBD1 (5 bases). CDR3 length: 15 residues. The V gene's germline CDR1 is SGHDN and CDR2 FVKESK. V was cut by 4 bases and J by 0 bases, with 10 bases left in between. Here the CDR3 DNA reads TGTGCCAGCAGCCGGCCCGGGGCCTCTGGAAACACCATATATTTT. This sequence encodes CASSRPGASGNTIYF.

This clone was seen ten or more times. V gene TRBV28 combines with J gene TRBJ1-2; D unresolved. V was cut by 3 bases and J by 1 base, with 6 bases left in between. The CDR3 consists of 13 residues. From germline, CDR1 is MDHEN and CDR2 SYDVKM. CDR3 nucleotide sequence: TGTGCCAGCAGTTTCGGCCTTAACTATGGCTACACCTTC. Translated: CASSFGLNYGYTF.

In its sample, this clone was seen a few times. A read error is possible here, since a much larger clone lies one base away. The chain recombines TRBV7-6 with TRBJ2-1; D is unclear. Per the germline V gene, CDR1 is SGHVS and CDR2 is FNYEAQ. CDR3 length: 15 amino acids. Trimming pared 1 base from V and 0 bases from J, leaving 7 bases between. Here the CDR3 DNA reads TGTGCCAGCAGCTTAGATGTAAGCTCCTACAATGAGCAGTTCTTC. It yields the protein CASSLDVSSYNEQFF.

For this clone: This could be a read error, since a much larger clone is one nucleotide away. The gene calls are TRBV7-6 and TRBJ2-7, with D unclear. CDR3 length equals 16 residues. The V and J ends lost 4 bases and 6 bases respectively, with 22 bases between them. Per the germline V gene, CDR1 is SGHVS and CDR2 is FNYEAQ. The CDR3 loop reads CASSSWGSSSWAEQYF. In nucleotides, the CDR3 is TGTGCCAGCAGCTCCTGGGGTTCCAGTTCGTGGGCCGAGCAGTACTTC.

This clone was seen ten or more times. The chain employs TRBV19 and TRBJ1-1; no clear D gene. From germline, CDR1 is LNHDA and CDR2 SQIVND (reference sequence). The CDR3 length is 13 residues. Trimming took off 4 bases at V and 1 base at J, with 7 bases between the two ends. In nucleotides, the CDR3 is TGTGCCAGTAGTAGTTCGGCGAACACTGAAGCTTTCTTT. As protein: CASSSSANTEAFF.

This clone was counted ten times or more. J is TRBJ2-3 and V is TRBV28, with a tentative D call TRBD2 (6 bases). This CDR3 region has 14 residues. Trimming pared 3 bases from V and 1 base from J, leaving 8 bases between. Germline V gene sequence: CDR1 MDHEN, CDR2 SYDVKM. This chain's CDR3 is CASSLGGRTDTQYF. In DNA form, the CDR3 reads TGTGCCAGCAGTTTGGGGGGACGCACAGATACGCAGTATTTT. Full variable domain (missing parts from reference TRBV28 and TRBJ2-3): DVKVTQSSRYLVKRTGEKVFLECVQDMDHENMFWYRQDPGLGLRLIYFSYDVKMKEKGDIPEGYSVSREKKERFSLILESASTNQTSMYLCASSLGGRTDTQYFGPGTRLTVL.

V usage is TRBV18 and J usage is TRBJ1-1, with TRBD1 matching over 8 bases. The CDR3 totals 18 residues. Germline loops: CDR1 KGHSH, CDR2 LQKENI. Trimming removed 3 bases from V and 6 bases from J; junction bases left unmatched: 18. The CDR3 loop is CASSPTYLSRTGQAEAFF. The CDR3 nucleotides read TGTGCCAGCTCACCGACCTATCTCTCGCGGACAGGGCAGGCTGAAGCTTTCTTT.

This clone came up many times. The V gene is TRBV28, the J gene TRBJ1-6; no definite D call. The V gene lost 4 bases and the J gene lost 10 bases, with 17 bases spanning the gap. CDR1 and CDR2 (germline): MDHEN, SYDVKM. The CDR3 contains 15 residues. The CDR3 sequence: CASSSDPAGRSPLHF. CDR3 bases: TGTGCCAGCAGTTCCGATCCGGCTGGGCGGTCACCCCTCCACTTT.